This passage covers 18 T cell receptor beta chains from one sample sequenced in a study of blood T cell repertoires in COVID-19. The method was immunoSEQ multiplex PCR; TCRdb's version includes in-frame clones alone and lacks a portion of them. Here the sample spans 330,000 or so clones, 92% being singletons. The sample was PBMCs or T cells enriched from blood (not recorded which). Receptor source: a woman between 25 and 40 years old who had recovered from COVID-19.

The rearrangement uses TRBV6-5 and TRBJ2-2; D gene uncertain. CDR3 length: 15 amino acids. CDR1 MNHEY and CDR2 SVGAGI come from the germline V gene. With 6 bases removed from V and 0 bases from J, the gap between germline ends came to 11 bases. CDR3 region: CASRSQPANTGELFF. CDR3 DNA sequence: TGTGCCAGCAGGTCACAGCCCGCGAACACCGGGGAGCTGTTTTTT.

The V and J genes are TRBV28 and TRBJ1-6; TRBD1 matches at 9 bases. V lost 7 bases, J lost 9 bases, and 4 bases stayed unmatched. The CDR3 runs 13 residues. Germline CDR1 and CDR2: MDHEN and SYDVKM. Written as DNA, the CDR3 is TGTGCCAGCAAAAGGACAGGGGTTTCACCCCTCCACTTT. It codes for CASKRTGVSPLHF.

CDR3 sequence: CAQPQVTDTQYF. CDR3 bases: TGTGCCCAACCACAGGTTACAGATACGCAGTATTTT. The chain is built from TRBV19 and TRBJ2-3; weak D call: TRBD1 (5 bases). The CDR3 runs to 12 residues. CDR1 LNHDA and CDR2 SQIVND come from the germline V gene (reference sequence). Trimming removed 11 bases from V and 3 bases from J, with 12 bases in between.

Comment on this clone: The junction differs from germline at one of its ends, possibly a read error. The chain carries TRBV6-5 and TRBJ2-1; 12 positions agree with TRBD2. The CDR3 is made up of 15 amino acids. CDR1 and CDR2 (germline): MNHEY, SVGAGI. This CDR3 reads CASSRGLAGPLFLLF. CDR3 DNA: TGTGCCAGCAGTCGAGGACTAGCGGGGCCCCTCTTCCTCCTCTTC.

This clone was observed a handful of times. This chain uses TRBV7-2 with TRBJ2-1; 7 bases agree with TRBD2. CDR3 size: 18 residues. Trimming removed 4 bases from V and 0 bases from J; junction bases left unmatched: 12. Germline CDR1 reads SGHTA; CDR2 reads FQGNSA. CDR3 in DNA: TGTGCCAGCAGCTGGATAGGGCTAGCGGCTAGCTCCTACAATGAGCAGTTCTTC. This translates into CASSWIGLAASSYNEQFF.

This clone was observed a few times. The chain links TRBV4-2 to TRBJ1-2, with TRBD1 matching over 7 bases. From germline, CDR1 is LGHNA and CDR2 YNFKEQ. CDR3 length: 16 residues. Unmatched junction bases numbered 7, after V lost 3 bases and J lost 0 bases. The CDR3 sequence: CASSQVGTAANYGYTF. CDR3 bases: TGTGCCAGCAGCCAGGTGGGGACAGCCGCTAACTATGGCTACACCTTC.

The gene calls are TRBV5-1 and TRBJ1-4; tentative D call: TRBD1 (6 bases). This CDR3 is built from 12 residues. Between the trimmed V and J ends, which lost 4 bases and 8 bases, there was a span of 9 bases. Germline V gene data show CDR1 as SGHRS and CDR2 as YFSETQ. The CDR3 region is CASSADSEKLFF. DNA of the CDR3: TGCGCCAGCAGCGCGGACAGCGAAAAACTGTTTTTT. Full variable domain (remainder filled in from reference TRBV5-1 and TRBJ1-4): KAGVTQTPRYLIKTRGQQVTLSCSPISGHRSVSWYQQTPGQGLQFLFEYFSETQRNKGNFPGRFSGRQFSNSRSEMNVSTLELGDSALYLCASSADSEKLFFGSGTQLSVL.

A few counts support this clone. The chain couples TRBV10-3 to TRBJ2-1; 9 bases are shared with TRBD2. From germline, CDR1 is ENHRY and CDR2 SYGVKD. V lost 9 bases and J lost 8; bases outside the gene matches: 8. The CDR3 is 13 amino acids. The CDR3 here is CAMGRAGGDEQFF. CDR3 coding DNA: TGTGCCATGGGGCGTGCGGGGGGGGATGAGCAGTTCTTC.

The chain combines TRBV4-2 with TRBJ2-3; a possible D gene is TRBD2 (6 bases). Germline V gene sequence: CDR1 LGHNA, CDR2 YNFKEQ. The CDR3 sequence is 16 residues long. The V end was cut by 4 bases, the J end by 0 bases, with 14 bases between. CDR3 loop: CASSLGDSSSTDTQYF. CDR3 bases: TGTGCCAGCAGCCTGGGGGACTCCTCTAGCACAGATACGCAGTATTTT.

This clone was counted a single time. The chain employs TRBV18 and TRBJ2-1, with TRBD2 as a possible D gene (6 bases). Per germline, CDR1 KGHSH and CDR2 LQKENI. V shed 1 base and J shed 0 bases, with 7 bases lying between them. The CDR3 is made up of 15 amino acids. DNA of the CDR3: TGTGCCAGCTCACCACTGGGGGGCTCCTACAATGAGCAGTTCTTC. Residues: CASSPLGGSYNEQFF. Variable domain in full (rest from reference TRBV18 and TRBJ2-1): NAGVMQNPRHLVRRRGQEARLRCSPMKGHSHVYWYRQLPEEGLKFMVYLQKENIIDESGMPKERFSAEFPKEGPSILRIQQVVRGDSAAYFCASSPLGGSYNEQFFGPGTRLTVL.

The J gene is TRBJ2-7, the V gene TRBV6-2 or TRBV6-3; 8 bases line up with TRBD1. This CDR3 has 16 amino acids. The germline CDR1 and CDR2 sequences are MNHEY and SVGEGT. Trimming took 5 bases from V and 2 from J; bases not matched to a gene: 11. CDR3 loop: CASSVTGGTATYEQYF. The DNA of the CDR3 is TGTGCCAGCAGTGTCACAGGGGGAACGGCTACCTACGAGCAGTACTTC.

The gene calls are TRBV6-6 and TRBJ2-2, with 9 bases that match TRBD1. Germline CDR1 and CDR2: MNHNY and SVGAGI (reference sequence). The CDR3 sequence is 14 residues long. V lost 7 bases to trimming and J lost 7 bases; unmatched junction nucleotides: 7. CDR3 sequence reads: CASTVDRGVGELFF. CDR3 DNA sequence: TGTGCCAGCACCGTAGACAGGGGGGTCGGGGAGCTGTTTTTT.

The J gene is TRBJ2-7, the V gene TRBV2; the D gene is possibly TRBD1 (5 bases). V was shortened by 4 bases and J by 5 bases, with 9 bases between the two germline ends. The germline V gene encodes CDR1 SNHLY and CDR2 FYNNEI. CDR3 length: 12 amino acids. The DNA for the CDR3 is TGTGCCAGCAGTGTCGCCAGGGACGAGCAGTACTTC. This encodes CASSVARDEQYF.

The J gene is TRBJ2-1, the V gene TRBV5-1, with D perhaps TRBD2 (6 bases). The CDR3 sequence is 16 residues long. Looked up from germline, CDR1 is SGHRS and CDR2 is YFSETQ. The ends were cut back, 5 bases at V and 5 bases at J, with 20 bases in the middle. The CDR3 DNA sequence: TGCGCCAGCAGAACCGGACTACCCGGAGACCACAATGAGCAGTTCTTC. This gives the protein CASRTGLPGDHNEQFF.

This chain connects TRBV24-1 to TRBJ2-1, with 8 bases identical to TRBD2. Germline lookup yields CDR1 KGHDR and CDR2 SFDVKD. J gave up 8 bases and V 5 bases, and 4 bases lay outside the gene matches. There are 13 residues in the CDR3. Here the CDR3 DNA reads TGTGCCACCAGTGGACGGGGGGGGGATGAGCAGTTCTTC. Amino acid sequence: CATSGRGGDEQFF.

The chain has TRBV19 and TRBJ2-3, with TRBD1 identical over 7 bases. Germline CDR1 and CDR2: LNHDA and SQIVND (reference sequence). The CDR3 totals 14 residues. Germline trimming cut 6 bases from V and 5 bases from J; bases unmatched to any gene: 8. CDR3 amino acids: CASRDLQGKDTQYF. The DNA of the CDR3 is TGTGCCAGTAGGGATTTACAGGGGAAAGATACGCAGTATTTT.

The chain is built from TRBV6-2 or TRBV6-3 and TRBJ2-1; D is ambiguous. Germline V gene lookup returns CDR1 MNHEY and CDR2 SVGEGT. The V end was cut by 5 bases, the J end by 3 bases, with 14 bases between. The CDR3 has 15 amino acids. CDR3 loop: CASSRLRGDYNEQFF. DNA for the CDR3: TGTGCCAGCAGTCGCCTTCGCGGAGACTACAATGAGCAGTTCTTC.

V and J are TRBV21-1 and TRBJ2-2; the DNA was not used to check the table's D call, TRBD1. TRBV21-1 is classified as a pseudogene. This CDR3 contains 16 residues. CDR3 nucleotides: TGTGCCAGCAGCAAAGAGGACAGGGACATAACCGGGGAGCTGTTTTTT. It is translated as CASSKEDRDITGELFF.